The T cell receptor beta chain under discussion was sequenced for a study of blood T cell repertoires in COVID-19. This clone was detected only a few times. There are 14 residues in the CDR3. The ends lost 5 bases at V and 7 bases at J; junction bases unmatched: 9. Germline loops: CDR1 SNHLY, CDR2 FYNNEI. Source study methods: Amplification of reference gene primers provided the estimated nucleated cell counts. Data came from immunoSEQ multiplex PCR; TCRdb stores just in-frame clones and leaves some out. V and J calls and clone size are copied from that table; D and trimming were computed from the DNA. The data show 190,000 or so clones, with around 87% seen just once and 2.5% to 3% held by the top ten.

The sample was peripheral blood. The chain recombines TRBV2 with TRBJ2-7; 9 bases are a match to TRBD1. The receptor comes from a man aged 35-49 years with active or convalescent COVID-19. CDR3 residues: CASSTGTGKVEQYF. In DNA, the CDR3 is TGTGCCAGCAGTACAGGGACAGGGAAAGTGGAGCAGTACTTC.